Below are 14 T cell receptor beta chains sequenced from a single sample in a study of blood T cells in healthy people across ages. The authors ran a second PCR of 7 to 11 cycles using a sample-barcoded 5' primer and a J-beta primer mix. One entry per CDR3 protein, called by TCRdb with MiXCR from the 5' RACE reads. The data show hundreds of thousands of distinct CDR3 sequences, less than 70% seen once. Sequenced: blood. These receptors all stem from a man older than 75 in good health.

The J gene is TRBJ1-4, the V gene TRBV7-8; D may be TRBD1 (5 bases). Trimming removed 4 bases from V and 4 bases from J, with 16 bases in between. Germline V CDR1 and CDR2: SGHVS, FQNEAQ. CDR3 length equals 16 residues. Here the CDR3 reads CASSSGPGEINEKLFF. CDR3 in DNA: TGTGCCAGCAGCTCGGGCCCGGGGGAGATTAATGAAAAACTGTTTTTT.

The CDR3, as DNA: TGTGCCAGCAGCTTAAGGGGGACCCTACTCACGACAGCCAAAAACATTCAGTACTTC. It specifies CASSLRGTLLTTAKNIQYF. This rearrangement joins TRBV11-2 to TRBJ2-4, with a possible D match to TRBD1 (6 bases). The CDR3 loop spans 19 amino acids. The V end lost 2 bases, the J end lost 0 bases, and 20 bases lay between the germline ends. Germline V gives CDR1 SGHAT, CDR2 FQNNGV. Using reference TRBV11-2 and TRBJ2-4 for the parts outside the CDR3, the full variable domain is EAGVAQSPRYKIIEKRQSVAFWCNPISGHATLYWYQQILGQGPKLLIQFQNNGVVDDSQLPKDRFSAERLKGVDSTLKIQPAKLEDSAVYLCASSLRGTLLTTAKNIQYFGAGTRLSVL.

This chain joins TRBV27 and TRBJ2-7, with a possible D match to TRBD2 (5 bases). Between the trimmed V and J ends, which lost 7 bases and 4 bases, there was a span of 17 bases. The germline gives CDR1 MNHEY, CDR2 SMNVEV (reference sequence). The CDR3 loop spans 14 amino acids. This chain's CDR3 is CASTAGLGQYEQYF. The DNA for the CDR3 is TGTGCCAGCACCGCCGGACTCGGGCAATACGAGCAGTACTTC.

The chain recombines TRBV2 with TRBJ2-3; TRBD2 agrees at 14 bases. Germline V gives CDR1 SNHLY, CDR2 FYNNEI. CDR3 size: 13 residues. The trim removed 7 bases at V and 14 bases at J, leaving 8 bases unmatched. The CDR3 spells CASKGLAGAYAYF. In nucleotides, the CDR3 is TGTGCCAGCAAGGGACTAGCGGGAGCCTACGCGTATTTT.

The V gene is TRBV6-1, the J gene TRBJ2-1; D perhaps matches TRBD1 (5 bases). V was trimmed by 6 bases and J by 12 bases, leaving 12 bases between them. The CDR3 consists of 11 residues. Germline V lookup: CDR1 MNHNS, CDR2 SASEGT. CDR3 nucleotides: TGTGCCAGCAGCGAGGTTGGGGCGCAGTTCTTC. This codes for CASSEVGAQFF.

The chain uses TRBV28 and TRBJ1-4; D call uncertain. This CDR3 has 15 amino acids. Germline assignment: CDR1 MDHEN and CDR2 SYDVKM. V shed 3 bases and J shed 2 bases, with 10 bases lying between them. CDR3 sequence (DNA): TGTGCCAGCAGTTTTGGAGGCATGACTAATGAAAAACTGTTTTTT. Translation: CASSFGGMTNEKLFF.

In its sample, this clonotype was seen a few times. The V call is TRBV12-3 or TRBV12-4, the J call TRBJ2-4; D gene unclear. The germline V and J ends were trimmed by 2 bases and 0 bases, with 11 bases remaining between them. CDR3 size: 16 residues. The CDR3 coding sequence is TGTGCCAGCAGTTTAAAGCGTCAACTAGCCAAAAACATTCAGTACTTC. This codes for CASSLKRQLAKNIQYF.

The gene calls are TRBV2 and TRBJ2-5; D possibly corresponds to TRBD2 (5 bases). Gene TRBJ2-7 matches the end of the DNA better, so the J call may be wrong. This CDR3 comprises 12 residues. The germline V gene encodes CDR1 SNHLY and CDR2 FYNNEI. The CDR3 DNA follows: TGTGCCAGCAGGGCGGGCGGTATCGAGCAGTACTTC. It translates to CASRAGGIEQYF.

The chain couples TRBV6-5 to TRBJ1-4; D is unresolved. Per the germline V gene, CDR1 is MNHEY and CDR2 is SVGAGI. There are 13 residues in the CDR3. V lost 5 bases to trimming and J lost 8 bases, with 12 bases between them. The CDR3 DNA reads as TGTGCCAGCAGTCCCCAGAATTCGGAAAAACTGTTTTTT. This codes for CASSPQNSEKLFF.

This chain joins TRBV7-9 and TRBJ2-1, with 7 bases fitting TRBD1. The length of the CDR3 is 14 residues. The V gene's germline CDR1 is SEHNR and CDR2 FQNEAQ (reference sequence). The junction had 9 bases not matched to a gene; V was cut back by 7 bases and J by 6 bases. The CDR3 here is CASNQLAGGNEQFF. CDR3 nucleotide sequence: TGTGCCAGCAACCAACTGGCAGGGGGCAATGAGCAGTTCTTC. The whole variable domain, remainder taken from reference TRBV7-9 and TRBJ2-1, is DTGVSQNPRHKITKRGQNVTFRCDPISEHNRLYWYRQTLGQGPEFLTYFQNEAQLEKSRLLSDRFSAERPKGSFSTLEIQRTEQGDSAMYLCASNQLAGGNEQFFGPGTRLTVL.

This chain joins TRBV5-1 and TRBJ1-1; a possible D gene is TRBD1 (6 bases). The germline CDR1 and CDR2 sequences are SGHRS and YFSETQ. The CDR3 contains 14 residues. V dropped 3 bases and J dropped 0 bases, with 9 bases sitting between them. The CDR3 sequence: CASSWTELNTEAFF. The CDR3 DNA follows: TGCGCCAGCAGCTGGACAGAATTGAACACTGAAGCTTTCTTT. Using reference TRBV5-1 and TRBJ1-1 for the parts outside the CDR3, the full variable domain is KAGVTQTPRYLIKTRGQQVTLSCSPISGHRSVSWYQQTPGQGLQFLFEYFSETQRNKGNFPGRFSGRQFSNSRSEMNVSTLELGDSALYLCASSWTELNTEAFFGQGTRLTVV.

The genes are TRBV29-1 and TRBJ2-3; tentatively, D is TRBD1 (5 bases). The germline gives CDR1 SQVTM, CDR2 ANQGSEA. V lost 5 bases, J lost 8 bases, and 8 bases lay in between. This CDR3 region has 10 residues. CDR3 DNA: TGCAGCGTTAGTCAGGGTACGCAGTATTTT. Translating gives CSVSQGTQYF.

This clonotype was found a few times. This sequence joins TRBV6-5 and TRBJ2-6; 9 positions agree with TRBD2. CDR3 length equals 19 residues. Germline V gene sequence: CDR1 MNHEY, CDR2 SVGAGI. Losses at the gene ends were 5 bases for V and 4 bases for J; bases not matched to a gene: 15. The chain's CDR3 is CASSLENIAGAGGANVLTF. The DNA for the CDR3 is TGTGCCAGCAGTCTCGAAAATATAGCGGGAGCGGGCGGGGCCAACGTCCTGACTTTC.

The rearrangement links TRBV2 to TRBJ2-5; 13 bases fit TRBD2. The CDR3 totals 15 residues. J lost 4 bases, V lost 6 bases, and 5 bases had no gene match. The germline V gene encodes CDR1 SNHLY and CDR2 FYNNEI. CDR3 loop: CASSWTSGSAETQYF. The CDR3 nucleotides read TGTGCCAGCAGCTGGACTAGCGGGAGCGCAGAGACCCAGTACTTC. The full variable domain, rest sourced from reference TRBV2 and TRBJ2-5, is EPEVTQTPSHQVTQMGQEVILRCVPISNHLYFYWYRQILGQKVEFLVSFYNNEISEKSEIFDDQFSVERPDGSNFTLKIRSTKLEDSAMYFCASSWTSGSAETQYFGPGTRLLVL.